These T cell receptor beta chains were read from a single sample in a study of response to subunit inactivated influenza vaccine. TCRdb recomputed calls from the RT-PCR reads with MiXCR, one row per CDR3 protein. The sample lists about 830,000 distinct CDR3 sequences; less than 20% were seen once. Sequencing was performed on PBMCs from blood, taken more than 4 days after vaccination. These receptors were collected from a man in his forties or fifties who received an inactivated influenza vaccine. Both conserved end residues are part of each CDR3. The D gene is left open where the match is weak. Only part of the rows carry a size: once, few, many, or a class if the clone is expanded.

size,D,J,V,DNA,CDR3
few,NA,TRBJ2-5,TRBV10-3,TGTGCCATCAGTGAGGGCTGGTATCAAGAGACCCAGTACTTC,CAISEGWYQETQYF
NA,NA,TRBJ1-2,TRBV5-1,TGCGCCAGCAGCTTGTGGGTCAATTGGGAGTATGGCTACACCTTC,CASSLWVNWEYGYTF
NA,NA,TRBJ2-1,TRBV15,TGTGCCACCAGCAGTTCCACGGCGGGTGAGCAGTTCTTC,CATSSSTAGEQFF
few,NA,TRBJ2-2,TRBV20-1,TGCAGTGCCTCCGGGACATTAAGGACCGGGGAGCTGTTTTTT,CSASGTLRTGELFF
few,NA,TRBJ2-1,TRBV12-3/TRBV12-4,TGTGCCAGCAGTTTAAGGCTCGATCAGGCCAATGAGCAGTTCTTC,CASSLRLDQANEQFF
few,NA,TRBJ2-7,TRBV3-1,TGTGCCAGCAGCCAAGGTTTCGACAGGCCCTACGAGCAGTACTTC,CASSQGFDRPYEQYF
NA,NA,TRBJ2-5,TRBV9,TGTGCCAGCAGCGCGGGAAGAGTGGGGGAGGAGACCCAGTACTTC,CASSAGRVGEETQYF
NA,TRBD2,TRBJ2-5,TRBV20-1,TGCAGTGCTAGTTGGCGGACTAGCGGGAGGCCCGGGACCCAGTACTTC,CSASWRTSGRPGTQYF
few,NA,TRBJ2-7,TRBV6-6,TGTGCCAGCAGTTACCGGTTATACGAGCAGTACTTC,CASSYRLYEQYF
NA,NA,TRBJ2-2,TRBV27,TGTGCCAGCAGTTTTATTAGGTTCGCGAACACCGGGGAGCTGTTTTTT,CASSFIRFANTGELFF
few,NA,TRBJ2-5,TRBV6-6,TGTGCCAGTTGCCCGGGGGCAGAGACCCAGTACTTC,CASCPGAETQYF
few,NA,TRBJ2-1,TRBV7-2,TGTGCCAGCAGCGACCAGGGGGGACTGAGGTACAATGAGCAGTTCTTC,CASSDQGGLRYNEQFF
NA,NA,TRBJ1-3,TRBV4-1,TGCGCCAGCAGCCTGGACAGTAACTCTGGAAACACCATATATTTT,CASSLDSNSGNTIYF
few,NA,TRBJ2-1,TRBV11-2,TGTGCCAGCAGGCCGGGACCCAAGGTGGGTGAGCAGTTCTTC,CASRPGPKVGEQFF
few,NA,TRBJ2-2,TRBV12-3/TRBV12-4,TGTGCCAGTTCTGCGGGTGGGAGACCCGGGGAGCTGTTTTTT,CASSAGGRPGELFF
many,NA,TRBJ2-7,TRBV15,TGTGCCACCAGCAGACCCCCCGGAGGTATGAGGCAGTACTTC,CATSRPPGGMRQYF
NA,NA,TRBJ2-1,TRBV12-3/TRBV12-4,TGTGCCAGCAGTCCCACCTATGCAGAGCAGTTCTTC,CASSPTYAEQFF
few,NA,TRBJ2-1,TRBV7-9,TGTGCCAGCAGCTTACCCGGGGGCGGCTCCTACAATGAGCAGTTCTTC,CASSLPGGGSYNEQFF
NA,NA,TRBJ2-7,TRBV25-1,TGTGCCAGCAGTCATCTAGCAGGGGGGGTCTACGAGCAGTACTTC,CASSHLAGGVYEQYF
few,NA,TRBJ2-2,TRBV29-1,TGCAGCGTTGCGATGGGTAGTCGAACCGGGGAGCTGTTTTTT,CSVAMGSRTGELFF